This passage covers 10 T cell receptor beta chains from one sample sequenced in a study of CD8+CD57+ T cells in acquired aplastic anemia. The use of genomic DNA as template underpinned the TCR beta VDJ and CDR3 profiling. From the reads, TCRdb called clonotypes with MiXCR, one entry per CDR3 protein. This sample carries about 180,000 distinct CDR3 sequences, 40% to 55% of them seen once, and the ten largest clones take approximately 2.9%. The specimen sequenced was sorted CD4+, CD8+, or CD8+CD57+ T cells (not recorded which) from PBMCs. The receptors here all came from a human donor in good health.

J is TRBJ2-5 and V is TRBV20-1, with 7 positions matching TRBD1. The CDR3 totals 15 residues. J gave up 1 base and V 6 bases, and 11 bases lay outside the gene matches. Germline CDR1 DFQATT, CDR2 SNEGSKA (reference sequence). CDR3 amino acids: CSAPSGTASQETQYF. CDR3 bases: TGCAGTGCCCCATCCGGGACAGCAAGCCAAGAGACCCAGTACTTC.

This clonotype appeared many times. CDR3 loop: CASSPRTGGTDTQYF. The CDR3, as DNA: TGTGCCAGCAGCCCGAGGACAGGGGGCACAGATACGCAGTATTTT. J is TRBJ2-3 and V is TRBV7-9, with 9 bases lining up with TRBD1. The CDR3 contains 15 residues. Germline-derived CDR1 and CDR2 are SEHNR and FQNEAQ (reference sequence). Trimming removed 5 bases from V and 1 base from J; junction bases left unmatched: 4.

The chain recombines TRBV20-1 with TRBJ2-5, with 9 bases that match TRBD1. J was trimmed by 4 bases and V by 4 bases; bases with no gene match: 13. Per the germline V gene, CDR1 is DFQATT and CDR2 is SNEGSKA (reference sequence). CDR3 length: 16 amino acids. CDR3 sequence reads: CSATGSGTGMGETQYF. As DNA, the CDR3 is TGCAGTGCTACTGGCTCCGGGACAGGGATGGGAGAGACCCAGTACTTC.

Notes on this clonotype: A much more abundant neighbour one base away suggests this may be a read error. The chain carries TRBV5-1 and TRBJ2-5; D unresolved. V was clipped by 3 bases and J by 5 bases, with 14 bases between them. The CDR3 runs 14 residues. CDR1 and CDR2 from the germline V gene are SGHRS and YFSETQ. The CDR3 spells CASSWPGPGETQYF. CDR3 bases: TGCGCCAGCAGCTGGCCCGGGCCCGGGGAGACCCAGTACTTC.

This clonotype showed up just a few times. The chain has TRBV4-2 and TRBJ1-2, with TRBD1 identical over 8 bases. The CDR3 extends over 19 amino acids. The V and J ends lost 2 bases and 3 bases, in that order; junction bases with no gene match: 17. Germline V gene lookup returns CDR1 LGHNA and CDR2 YNFKEQ. CDR3 loop: CASSQRGTGWTGKDYGYTF. The CDR3 region has the DNA TGTGCCAGCAGCCAACGGGGGACGGGGTGGACAGGGAAGGACTATGGCTACACCTTC.

This clonotype was detected ten times or more. The genes are TRBV6-1 and TRBJ2-2, with D possibly matching TRBD2 (5 bases). Trimming pared 8 bases from V and 1 base from J, leaving 11 bases between. The CDR3 contains 14 residues. Germline lookup yields CDR1 MNHNS and CDR2 SASEGT. CDR3 coding DNA: TGTGCCAGCCGTGGCGGGTGGAACACCGGGGAGCTGTTTTTT. Amino acids: CASRGGWNTGELFF.

This clonotype was picked up many times. V gene TRBV4-2 combines with J gene TRBJ2-1; 7 bases agree with TRBD2. CDR3 size: 14 residues. J was trimmed by 4 bases and V by 4 bases; bases with no gene match: 4. From germline, CDR1 is LGHNA and CDR2 YNFKEQ. The CDR3 region has the DNA TGTGCCAGCAGCCCCGCTAGCGGTTACAATGAGCAGTTCTTC. Its protein is CASSPASGYNEQFF.

The CDR3 region is CASRRGTATNGYTF. For the CDR3, the DNA is TGTGCCAGCAGAAGAGGGACAGCAACTAATGGCTACACCTTC. This chain connects TRBV12-3 or TRBV12-4 to TRBJ1-2, with TRBD1 matching 7 bases. Germline trimming cut 6 bases from V and 6 bases from J; bases unmatched to any gene: 10. The CDR3 covers 14 residues.

This clonotype was seen many times. The rearrangement uses TRBV10-3 and TRBJ1-5; D not certain. V was shortened by 3 bases and J by 2 bases, with 2 bases between the two germline ends. The germline CDR1 and CDR2 sequences are ENHRY and SYGVKD. CDR3 length: 12 amino acids. This chain's CDR3 is CAISDGNQPQHF. The CDR3 DNA reads TGTGCCATCAGTGATGGCAATCAGCCCCAGCATTTT.

The chain links TRBV20-1 to TRBJ2-7; weak D call: TRBD1 (6 bases). Germline V gene sequence: CDR1 DFQATT, CDR2 SNEGSKA (reference sequence). V lost 6 bases and J 5 bases, leaving 14 bases between the germline ends. This CDR3 region has 12 residues. CDR3 bases: TGCAGTGCCCCAAGGGGGAGCAACGAGCAGTACTTC. Its translation is CSAPRGSNEQYF.